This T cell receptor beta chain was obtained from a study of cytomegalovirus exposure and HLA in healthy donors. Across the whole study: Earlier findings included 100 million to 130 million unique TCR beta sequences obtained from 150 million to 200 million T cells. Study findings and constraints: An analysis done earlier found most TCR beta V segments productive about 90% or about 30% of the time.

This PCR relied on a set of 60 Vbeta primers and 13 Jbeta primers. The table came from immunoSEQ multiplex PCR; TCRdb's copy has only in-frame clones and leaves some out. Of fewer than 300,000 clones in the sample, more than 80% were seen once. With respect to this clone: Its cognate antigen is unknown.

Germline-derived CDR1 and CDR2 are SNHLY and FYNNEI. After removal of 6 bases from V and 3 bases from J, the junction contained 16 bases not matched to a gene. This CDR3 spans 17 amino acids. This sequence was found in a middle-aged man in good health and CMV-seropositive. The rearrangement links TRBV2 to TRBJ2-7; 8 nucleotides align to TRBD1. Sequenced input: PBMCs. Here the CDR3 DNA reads TGTGCCAGCAGCCGCACTTGGACAGGGCAAACCAGCTACGAGCAGTACTTC. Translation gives CASSRTWTGQTSYEQYF.